What follows are 14 T cell receptor beta chains derived from one specimen sequenced in a study of T cell responses to AZD1222 COVID-19 vaccine. The table came from immunoSEQ multiplex PCR; TCRdb's copy has only in-frame clones and leaves some out. Among 65,000 to 90,000 clones listed, roughly 89% were seen once. Material: peripheral blood, obtained 28 days after the second AZD1222 dose. These receptors all stem from an adult who received the AZD1222 COVID-19 vaccine.

The chain is built from TRBV19 and TRBJ2-1; D may be TRBD1 (5 bases). CDR1 and CDR2 (germline): LNHDA, SQIVND (reference sequence). The CDR3 length is 12 residues. V was shortened by 1 base and J by 9 bases, with 7 bases between the two germline ends. The CDR3 spells CASSIGGGEQFF. CDR3 nucleotides: TGTGCCAGTAGTATAGGGGGCGGTGAGCAGTTCTTC. Full variable domain (remainder filled in from reference TRBV19 and TRBJ2-1): DGGITQSPKYLFRKEGQNVTLSCEQNLNHDAMYWYRQDPGQGLRLIYYSQIVNDFQKGDIAEGYSVSREKKESFPLTVTSAQKNPTAFYLCASSIGGGEQFFGPGTRLTVL.

In its sample, this clone was seen once. In nucleotides, the CDR3 is TGTGCCACCAGTGATCGGGAAAATTCACCCCTCCACTTT. Its protein product is CATSDRENSPLHF. The J gene is TRBJ1-6, the V gene TRBV24-1; D unresolved. This CDR3 is built from 13 residues. Germline V CDR1 and CDR2: KGHDR, SFDVKD. Deletions cut 3 bases from V and 7 bases from J, with 6 bases between.

There are a few counts of this clone. The V and J genes are TRBV10-3 and TRBJ2-1; TRBD2 matches 13 bases. Trimming cost V 2 bases and J 5 bases; bases outside gene matches: 3. The CDR3 sequence is 16 residues long. Per germline, CDR1 ENHRY and CDR2 SYGVKD. The CDR3 DNA reads as TGTGCCATCAGTGAGCCCGGGACTAGCGGGGACAATGAGCAGTTCTTC. Its protein product is CAISEPGTSGDNEQFF.

The CDR3 sequence: CASSLYLLSITDTQYF. The CDR3 region has the DNA TGTGCCAGCAGCTTATACCTCCTTTCTATTACAGATACGCAGTATTTT. The V call is TRBV7-2, the J call TRBJ2-3; D unclear. The germline V gene encodes CDR1 SGHTA and CDR2 FQGNSA. This CDR3 comprises 16 residues. Deletions cut 2 bases from V and 3 bases from J, with 15 bases between.

The V and J genes are TRBV6-5 and TRBJ2-7, with D perhaps being TRBD1 or TRBD2 (6 bases each). Germline CDR1 is MNHEY and CDR2 is SVGAGI. This CDR3 has 14 amino acids. V lost 6 bases and J lost 3, with 15 bases in between. The CDR3 DNA sequence: TGTGCCAGCAGCCCCGGGGGCAGGGTCTACGAGCAGTACTTC. Translated, it gives CASSPGGRVYEQYF.

This chain joins TRBV7-6 and TRBJ1-2; the match to TRBD1 covers 7 bases. Germline CDR1 is SGHVS and CDR2 is FNYEAQ. J lost 6 bases, V lost 1 base, and 2 bases had no gene match. CDR3 length: 13 amino acids. The CDR3 loop reads CASSLGQGDGYTF. Written as DNA, the CDR3 is TGTGCCAGCAGCTTAGGTCAGGGGGATGGCTACACCTTC.

The chain recombines TRBV5-4 with TRBJ2-7, with TRBD2 matching 7 bases. The CDR3 is 12 amino acids. Germline V gene lookup returns CDR1 SGHNT and CDR2 YYREEE (reference sequence). V shed 5 bases, J shed 2 bases, and the junction held 1 base outside the gene matches. Here the CDR3 DNA reads TGTGCCAGCAGTGCGGGGGCCTACGAGCAGTACTTC. Its translation is CASSAGAYEQYF.

The gene calls are TRBV12-5 and TRBJ2-3; 12 bases are a match to TRBD2. CDR3 size: 22 residues. The ends lost 1 base at V and 2 bases at J; junction bases unmatched: 19. Germline V lookup: CDR1 LGHNT, CDR2 FRNRAP. This CDR3 reads CASGLGLAGGPSSWRHTDTQYF. The CDR3 DNA is TGTGCTAGTGGTTTGGGGCTAGCGGGAGGGCCCTCGTCTTGGCGCCACACAGATACGCAGTATTTT.

V gene TRBV20-1 combines with J gene TRBJ2-3; 12 nucleotides line up with TRBD2. The germline V gene encodes CDR1 DFQATT and CDR2 SNEGSKA (reference sequence). J gave up 3 bases and V 3 bases, and 10 bases lay outside the gene matches. The CDR3 sequence is 17 residues long. The CDR3 is CSASPRLAGVGTDTQYF. The DNA of the CDR3 is TGCAGTGCTAGTCCGAGACTAGCGGGAGTCGGAACAGATACGCAGTATTTT.

This sequence joins TRBV28 and TRBJ2-7; 8 positions agree with TRBD1. This CDR3 is 14 amino acids long. Losses at the gene ends were 6 bases for V and 3 bases for J; bases not matched to a gene: 7. CDR1 MDHEN and CDR2 SYDVKM come from the germline V gene. CDR3 sequence reads: CASSGQGFNYEQYF. The CDR3 region has the DNA TGTGCCAGCAGCGGACAGGGCTTTAACTACGAGCAGTACTTC.

The chain carries TRBV9 and TRBJ2-1; D is possibly TRBD1 or TRBD2 (5 bases each). Trimming left V 0 bases short and J 5 bases short, with 9 bases between. The germline CDR1 and CDR2 sequences are SGDLS and YYNGEE. The CDR3 sequence is 14 residues long. In DNA form, the CDR3 reads TGTGCCAGCAGCGTAGAAGGGGAGAACAATGAGCAGTTCTTC. Its protein is CASSVEGENNEQFF.

V is TRBV4-1 and J is TRBJ2-1; 11 bases agree with TRBD1. The V gene's germline CDR1 is MGHRA and CDR2 YSYEKL. The CDR3 is 15 residues long. Germline trimming cut 1 base from V and 10 bases from J; bases unmatched to any gene: 6. CDR3 nucleotide sequence: TGCGCCAGCAGCCAAGCCGGACAGGGGGCGCGGGAGCAGTTCTTC. It specifies CASSQAGQGAREQFF.

The chain links TRBV11-2 to TRBJ2-7; D possibly corresponds to TRBD1 (6 bases). Trimming removed 0 bases at V and 9 bases at J, with 12 bases between. Germline CDR1 and CDR2: SGHAT and FQNNGV. The CDR3 contains 13 residues. DNA for the CDR3: TGTGCCAGCAGCTTAGACCCAGGGGTAGGGCAGTACGTC. The encoded protein is CASSLDPGVGQYV.

This chain uses TRBV28 with TRBJ1-1; 7 positions agree with TRBD1. This CDR3 has 14 residues. With 5 bases clipped from V and 3 bases from J, the junction kept 6 bases outside the gene matches. From germline, CDR1 is MDHEN and CDR2 SYDVKM. CDR3 in DNA: TGTGCCAGCAGTCAAACAGACAGGGACACTGAAGCTTTCTTT. This codes for CASSQTDRDTEAFF.